The TCR beta chain under discussion was sequenced for a study of T cell repertoires in cytomegalovirus infection. As for the study in general: CMV epitopes in the study were HLA-C-restricted (recently identified) and HLA-B-restricted (well studied). CMV infection plus the matching HLA type was flagged by public TCR beta signatures. General study points: Carriers of CMV plus the relevant HLA were identified by cumulative public TCR beta family frequency.

This clonotype was detected once. The antigen remains undetermined. The CDR3 runs to 15 residues. The J segment lost 4 bases and the V segment lost 6 bases, leaving 11 bases of the junction unmatched. TCRdb reanalysed the reads using MiXCR and keeps one entry per CDR3 protein. Of 900,000 to 950,000 distinct CDR3 sequences in the sample, 30% to 40% are singletons; the top ten hold around 15%. The sequenced sample was cultured CD8+ T cells from PBMCs, obtained from culture after CMV antigen stimulation. The chain combines TRBV12-3 or TRBV12-4 with TRBJ1-1; 7 nucleotides agree with TRBD1. This TCR was recovered from a human donor in good health (CMV status not recorded). Some clones in this sample may be carry-over from other donors' samples. The CDR3, as DNA: TGTGCCAGCAGCCACTGGTTGGGGACAGTCACTGAAGCTTTCTTT. It codes for CASSHWLGTVTEAFF.